The 24 T cell receptor beta chains below come from one sample, sequenced in a study of a mutant IDH1 vaccine in newly diagnosed glioma (dated by TCRdb to the early 2020s). According to the study, the label for this sample's time point signals: week 47, end of study. Each vaccine dose, consisting of 300 ug of a 20-mer mutant IDH1 peptide in Montanide, was administered subcutaneously with topical imiquimod. The antigens of these receptors remain unknown. The library was built by means of the immunoSEQ multiplex PCR assay. TCRdb took over this immuneACCESS table, retaining in-frame rearrangements with V and J assigned. Such tables are incomplete; in checked studies, under half of the missing clones stem from an unresolved V gene, and the remainder is unexplained. The sample contains tens of thousands of clones, 70% to 85% of them found a single time. Of the sample, 4% to 5.5% falls within the top ten clones.

The sequencing used PBMCs, collected from a glioma patient whose treatment included an IDH1 peptide vaccine. The receptor set was obtained from a woman aged 40 to 55 with glioma. Some clones in this sample may be carry-over from other donors' samples.

This clone appeared once. The chain recombines TRBV4-1 with TRBJ2-1, with 13 bases that match TRBD2. Germline assignment: CDR1 MGHRA and CDR2 YSYEKL. This CDR3 has 17 amino acids. J lost 4 bases, V lost 4 bases, and 7 bases had no gene match. Here the CDR3 DNA reads TGCGCCAGCAGCCCCCGGACTAGCGGGGGTCATTACAATGAGCAGTTCTTC. Its protein product is CASSPRTSGGHYNEQFF.

In this sample, this clone turned up a few times. This chain uses TRBV6-6 with TRBJ2-1; 9 bases map to TRBD2. Germline V CDR1 and CDR2: MNHNY, SVGAGI (reference sequence). The CDR3 runs to 16 residues. The ends lost 4 bases at V and 7 bases at J; junction bases unmatched: 11. CDR3 in amino acids: CASSSGGGALMNEQFF. CDR3 sequence (DNA): TGTGCCAGCAGTTCGGGCGGGGGGGCCCTTATGAATGAGCAGTTCTTC.

The rearrangement links TRBV2 to TRBJ2-1; 8 bases align to TRBD1. The CDR3 contains 17 residues. The J segment lost 8 bases and the V segment lost 4 bases, leaving 16 bases of the junction unmatched. Germline V lookup: CDR1 SNHLY, CDR2 FYNNEI. CDR3 region: CASSARGQARGSYEQFF. CDR3 coding DNA: TGTGCCAGCAGTGCACGGGGACAGGCCAGAGGATCTTATGAGCAGTTCTTC.

The chain joins TRBV5-4 to TRBJ2-7, with a possible D match to TRBD2 (5 bases). There are 15 residues in the CDR3. CDR1 and CDR2 from the germline V gene are SGHNT and YYREEE (reference sequence). V was clipped by 4 bases and J by 5 bases, with 19 bases between them. The CDR3 is CASSRWTLSEDEQYF. In nucleotides, the CDR3 is TGTGCCAGCAGCCGTTGGACCCTTAGCGAGGACGAGCAGTACTTC.

V usage is TRBV9 and J usage is TRBJ1-4, with 7 positions matching TRBD1. There are 15 residues in the CDR3. CDR1 and CDR2 (germline): SGDLS, YYNGEE. V was clipped by 4 bases and J by 8 bases; unmatched bases: 11. Here the CDR3 reads CASSSRGEVGEKLFF. The CDR3 DNA reads as TGTGCCAGCAGCTCCAGGGGGGAAGTAGGAGAAAAACTGTTTTTT.

This clone was seen more than once but under ten times. This chain joins TRBV6-5 and TRBJ2-7; D is ambiguous. Trimming cost V 6 bases and J 1 base, with 16 bases left between them. The CDR3 length is 15 residues. Germline V CDR1 and CDR2: MNHEY, SVGAGI. The CDR3 coding sequence is TGTGCCAGCAGCCCCCTCGCAGTCAGATCCTACGAGCAGTACTTC. Protein sequence: CASSPLAVRSYEQYF.

The chain is built from TRBV29-1 and TRBJ1-1; the D is unclear. The CDR3 totals 13 residues. Trimming shortened V by 0 bases and J by 1 base, and 6 bases separated the two germline ends. From germline, CDR1 is SQVTM and CDR2 ANQGSEA. CDR3 in DNA: TGCAGCGTTGAAGATCAAGCGAACACTGAAGCTTTCTTT. Translating it yields CSVEDQANTEAFF.

The chain couples TRBV7-2 to TRBJ2-6; D perhaps matches TRBD2 (5 bases). Germline CDR1 SGHTA, CDR2 FQGNSA. The CDR3 extends over 15 amino acids. V shed 0 bases and J shed 2 bases, with 5 bases lying between them. CDR3 sequence: CASSLARAGANVLTF. DNA for the CDR3: TGTGCCAGCAGCTTAGCGAGGGCTGGGGCCAACGTCCTGACTTTC.

V is TRBV6-5 and J is TRBJ2-2; TRBD1 matches 9 bases. Germline V gene lookup returns CDR1 MNHEY and CDR2 SVGAGI. The CDR3 has 16 amino acids. J gave up 7 bases and V 2 bases, and 8 bases lay outside the gene matches. The CDR3 region has the DNA TGTGCCAGCAGTTACCTACAGGGGGCTGGGGTCGGGGAGCTGTTTTTT. Residues: CASSYLQGAGVGELFF.

The gene calls are TRBV5-6 and TRBJ1-2; perhaps TRBD1 as D (5 bases). This CDR3 has 13 amino acids. Germline-derived CDR1 and CDR2 are SGHDT and YYEEEE. V was shortened by 6 bases and J by 5 bases, with 14 bases between the two germline ends. CDR3 sequence: CASTVRGTYGYTF. The CDR3 nucleotides are TGTGCCAGCACCGTAAGGGGCACTTATGGCTACACCTTC.

There are a few counts of this clone. The J gene is TRBJ1-6, the V gene TRBV5-8; D is undetermined. This CDR3 contains 12 residues. Per the germline V gene, CDR1 is SGHTS and CDR2 is YDEGEE. V dropped 2 bases and J dropped 9 bases, with 6 bases sitting between them. The CDR3 nucleotides are TGTGCCAGCAGCTTTCGGGCTTCACCCCTCCACTTT. Its translation: CASSFRASPLHF.

J is TRBJ1-2 and V is TRBV19; no definite D call. Germline loops: CDR1 LNHDA, CDR2 SQIVND (reference sequence). Trimming left V 6 bases short and J 1 base short, with 12 bases between. The CDR3 extends over 14 amino acids. CDR3 loop: CASSPNNNNYGYTF. CDR3 in DNA: TGTGCCAGTAGCCCAAACAACAATAACTATGGCTACACCTTC.

The chain recombines TRBV4-2 with TRBJ1-5, with D maybe TRBD1 (5 bases). This CDR3 region has 16 residues. The germline gives CDR1 LGHNA, CDR2 YNFKEQ. The V end lost 0 bases, the J end lost 7 bases, and 16 bases lay between the germline ends. The CDR3 region is CASSQDTGQGGQPQHF. CDR3 bases: TGTGCCAGCAGCCAAGATACAGGCCAGGGAGGGCAGCCCCAGCATTTT.

The rearrangement uses TRBV9 and TRBJ1-5; the D is unclear. Germline V lookup: CDR1 SGDLS, CDR2 YYNGEE. V was pared by 0 bases and J by 0 bases, with 13 bases between. The CDR3 is 17 residues long. CDR3 sequence (DNA): TGTGCCAGCAGCGTAGCTGAGGCAGGCCTTAGCAATCAGCCCCAGCATTTT. Its protein is CASSVAEAGLSNQPQHF.

The gene calls are TRBV29-1 and TRBJ2-5; 11 nucleotides agree with TRBD1. Germline CDR1 SQVTM, CDR2 ANQGSEA. The length of the CDR3 is 14 residues. V gave up 4 bases and J gave up 4 bases; unmatched junction bases: 5. CDR3 sequence reads: CSVGGQGALETQYF. In DNA form, the CDR3 reads TGCAGCGTTGGAGGACAGGGGGCTTTAGAGACCCAGTACTTC.

The J gene is TRBJ2-2, the V gene TRBV5-4; D may be TRBD1 (5 bases). CDR3 size: 14 residues. Trimming removed 4 bases from V and 5 bases from J, with 12 bases in between. Germline CDR1 reads SGHNT; CDR2 reads YYREEE (reference sequence). CDR3 nucleotides: TGTGCCAGCAGCAGTATACAGGAGACCGGGGAGCTGTTTTTT. Its translation: CASSSIQETGELFF. The full variable domain, its missing parts supplied by reference TRBV5-4 and TRBJ2-2, is ETGVTQSPTHLIKTRGQQVTLRCSSQSGHNTVSWYQQALGQGPQFIFQYYREEENGRGNFPPRFSGLQFPNYSSELNVNALELDDSALYLCASSSIQETGELFFGEGSRLTVL.

V usage is TRBV11-2 and J usage is TRBJ1-1; no clear D gene. Trimming stripped 2 bases from V and 3 bases from J, with 7 bases between. The CDR3 extends over 13 amino acids. Germline V gene lookup returns CDR1 SGHAT and CDR2 FQNNGV. CDR3 in DNA: TGTGCCAGCAGCTTAAGAATTGACACTGAAGCTTTCTTT. Protein product: CASSLRIDTEAFF.

The chain combines TRBV29-1 with TRBJ2-5; 7 bases are a match to TRBD2. The CDR3 is 13 amino acids. After removal of 8 bases from V and 5 bases from J, the junction contained 11 bases not matched to a gene. Germline CDR1 reads SQVTM; CDR2 reads ANQGSEA. For the CDR3, the DNA is TGCAGCACGCGGAAAGGACTAGGGGAGACCCAGTACTTC. It codes for CSTRKGLGETQYF.

This clone appeared a few times. This chain uses TRBV30 with TRBJ2-7; D tentatively fits TRBD1 or TRBD2 (6 bases each). Germline V lookup: CDR1 GTSNPN, CDR2 SVGIG (reference sequence). V lost 0 bases to trimming and J lost 4 bases, with 13 bases between them. The CDR3 is 14 residues long. The DNA for the CDR3 is TGTGCCTGGAGTGTAGGGGGGTCCGTTTACGAGCAGTACTTC. Translating gives CAWSVGGSVYEQYF.

On this clone itself: This sample includes further DNA sequences coding for the same CDR3. V usage is TRBV7-9 and J usage is TRBJ1-2; 9 bases align to TRBD1. The CDR3 runs to 13 residues. Trimming at V came to 4 bases and at J to 4 bases, leaving 1 base not matched to a gene. Per germline, CDR1 SEHNR and CDR2 FQNEAQ (reference sequence). CDR3 protein: CASSSGQGYGYTF. CDR3 DNA sequence: TGTGCCAGCAGCTCGGGACAGGGCTATGGCTACACCTTC. Using reference TRBV7-9 and TRBJ1-2 for the parts outside the CDR3, the full variable domain is DTGVSQNPRHKITKRGQNVTFRCDPISEHNRLYWYRQTLGQGPEFLTYFQNEAQLEKSRLLSDRFSAERPKGSFSTLEIQRTEQGDSAMYLCASSSGQGYGYTFGSGTRLTVV.

The table lists this clone with a few counts. The J gene is TRBJ1-4, the V gene TRBV15, with 8 bases identical to TRBD1. This CDR3 is built from 14 residues. The V segment lost 4 bases and the J segment 11 bases; nucleotides outside the gene matches: 9. Germline values: CDR1 LNHNV, CDR2 YYDKDF (reference sequence). The CDR3 DNA reads as TGTGCCACCAGCAACGGGACAGGTCTGAGGAAACTGTTTTTT. Its translation: CATSNGTGLRKLFF.

The genes are TRBV2 and TRBJ1-3, with 7 bases lining up with TRBD1. V trimming: 3 bases; J trimming: 6 bases; junction bases outside the gene matches: 5. Germline CDR1 reads SNHLY; CDR2 reads FYNNEI. CDR3 length: 14 residues. The chain's CDR3 is CASSEEGQLNTIYF. CDR3 DNA sequence: TGTGCCAGCAGTGAGGAGGGACAGTTAAACACCATATATTTT.

The chain joins TRBV5-8 to TRBJ1-5, with D tentatively TRBD1 (5 bases). Germline CDR1 SGHTS, CDR2 YDEGEE. This CDR3 is 15 amino acids long. The V gene lost 4 bases and the J gene lost 5 bases, with 16 bases spanning the gap. CDR3 in amino acids: CASSLGAGPHQPQHF. Written as DNA, the CDR3 is TGTGCCAGCAGCCTTGGGGCAGGGCCCCATCAGCCCCAGCATTTT.

V gene TRBV14 combines with J gene TRBJ2-7; perhaps TRBD1 as D (6 bases). From germline, CDR1 is SGHDN and CDR2 FVKESK. V lost 5 bases and J lost 1, with 21 bases in between. This CDR3 spans 17 amino acids. The CDR3 loop reads CASSSRNRDTLSYEQYF. As DNA, the CDR3 is TGTGCCAGCAGCTCCAGAAACCGGGACACCTTATCCTACGAGCAGTACTTC.